This is a list of T cell receptor beta chains from one sample in a study of blood T cell repertoires in COVID-19. Sequencing was performed with immunoSEQ multiplex PCR; in TCRdb, only in-frame clones are kept and a portion is missing. The table records fewer than 350,000 clones, roughly 90% of them present only once. Source material: PBMCs or T cells enriched from blood (not recorded which). The receptors come from a man aged 35-49 years who had been exposed to COVID-19. Each CDR3 is given with its conserved first and last residue. The D gene is left open where the match is weak. Clone size is stated in some rows and not others, as once, few, many or a class when expanded.

size	D	V	J	DNA	CDR3
-	TRBD2	TRBV28	TRBJ2-7	TGTGCCAGCAGGATACTAGCGGGGGAGCAGTACTTC	CASRILAGEQYF
-	-	TRBV11-2	TRBJ2-7	TGTGCCAGCAGCTCCTTTAGCGGCGATTACGAGCAGTACTTC	CASSSFSGDYEQYF
-	-	TRBV19	TRBJ2-7	TGTGCCAGTAGTCATAAGGGCAGGGCCTACGAGCAGTACTTC	CASSHKGRAYEQYF
-	TRBD2	TRBV9	TRBJ2-1	TGTGCCAGCAGCGGCCAGCGGGGACACAATGAGCAGTTCTTC	CASSGQRGHNEQFF
-	-	TRBV19	TRBJ1-5	TGTGCCAGTAGTACCTTCAGGGGTGGCAATCAGCCCCAGCATTTT	CASSTFRGGNQPQHF
-	-	TRBV6-5	TRBJ2-2	TGTGCCAGCAGTTACACAAACACCGGGGAGCTGTTTTTT	CASSYTNTGELFF
-	-	TRBV7-9	TRBJ2-2	TGTGCCAGCAGCTTAGGGGTTCGGGGCACCGGGGAGCTGTTTTTT	CASSLGVRGTGELFF
-	-	TRBV24-1	TRBJ2-1	TGTGCCACCAGTGATCCACGGGAATTGCTGGGTGAGCAGTTCTTC	CATSDPRELLGEQFF
-	TRBD2	TRBV29-1	TRBJ2-1	TGCAGCGTTGACTCCAGCGGGACCTCCTACAATGAGCAGTTCTTC	CSVDSSGTSYNEQFF
-	-	TRBV2	TRBJ2-3	TGTGCCAGCAGCCGACAGCCTAAAGATACGCAGTATTTT	CASSRQPKDTQYF
-	-	TRBV28	TRBJ2-7	TGTGCCAGCAGTGGGAGGGACAAGGGAGACGAGCAGTACTTC	CASSGRDKGDEQYF
-	-	TRBV5-4	TRBJ1-1	TGTGCCAGCAGCTTCGGACAGATGAACACTGAAGCTTTCTTT	CASSFGQMNTEAFF
-	-	TRBV29-1	TRBJ1-1	TGCAGCGGCCGTGATCCCAGTTTTCGCTTGAACACTGAAGCTTTCTTT	CSGRDPSFRLNTEAFF
once	TRBD1	TRBV3-1/TRBV3-2	TRBJ2-5	TGTGCCAGCAGTGTGAAGACAGGGTACGAGACCCAGTACTTC	CASSVKTGYETQYF
-	-	TRBV29-1	TRBJ2-1	TGCAGCGAGAGGCGGGTTAGCTCCTACAATGAGCAGTTCTTC	CSERRVSSYNEQFF
-	TRBD1	TRBV7-2	TRBJ2-7	TGTGCCAGCAGCTTAGAGGGACAGGGGAACTACGAGCAGTACTTC	CASSLEGQGNYEQYF
once	TRBD1	TRBV7-3	TRBJ2-1	TGTGCCAGCAGCTTAGGGACAGGGGTCGATGAGCAGTTCTTC	CASSLGTGVDEQFF
-	TRBD1	TRBV6-2/TRBV6-3	TRBJ1-5	TGTGCCAGCAGTCGGGACAGATATAGCAATCAGCCCCAGCATTTT	CASSRDRYSNQPQHF
-	-	TRBV21-1	TRBJ2-3	TGTGCCAGCAGCAACCAGCAGGGTTGGGGGGAGTTGGCAGATACGCAGTATTTT	CASSNQQGWGELADTQYF
once	-	TRBV19	TRBJ2-5	TGTGCCAGTAGTATAGGCAGGGCCCCACAGACCCAGTACTTC	CASSIGRAPQTQYF
-	-	TRBV4-1	TRBJ1-2	TGCGCCAGCGGGGGGGGACGTGGAGGCTACACCTTC	CASGGGRGGYTF
-	-	TRBV3-1/TRBV3-2	TRBJ2-7	TGTGCCAGCAGATCCGCAGGGTTCTCCTACGAGCAGTACTTC	CASRSAGFSYEQYF
-	TRBD2	TRBV19	TRBJ2-2	TGTGCCAGTAGCATTCTAGCGGGAGGCACCGGGGAGCTGTTTTTT	CASSILAGGTGELFF
-	-	TRBV2	TRBJ1-5	TGTGCCAGCAGGAGGGATCAGCCCCAGCATTTT	CASRRDQPQHF
-	-	TRBV7-2	TRBJ1-1	TGTGCCAGCAGCTTTGGGCAGATGAACACTGAAGCTTTCTTT	CASSFGQMNTEAFF
-	TRBD2	TRBV19	TRBJ2-7	TGTGCCAGTAGTATAGCCGTCGGGAGGGGCGGAAATGGCGAGCAGTACTTC	CASSIAVGRGGNGEQYF
few	TRBD2	TRBV7-3	TRBJ2-7	TGTGCCAGCAGCTTAGGACTAGCGGGAGGGCCTTCGGGCGAGCAGTACTTC	CASSLGLAGGPSGEQYF
few	-	TRBV1	TRBJ2-7	TGCACCAGCAGCCAAGTTGACATCTACGAGCAGTACTTC	CTSSQVDIYEQYF
once	-	TRBV5-1	TRBJ1-6	TGCGCCAGCAGCTTGGAGGGGCGAGGTAATTCACCCCTCCACTTT	CASSLEGRGNSPLHF
-	TRBD1	TRBV5-4	TRBJ1-1	TGTGCCAGCAGCCCCCCACGGACAGGGAACACTGAAGCTTTCTTT	CASSPPRTGNTEAFF
-	TRBD1	TRBV3-1/TRBV3-2	TRBJ2-5	TGTGCCAGCAGGCAGACAGGGGGCTTTGGGACCCAGTACTTC	CASRQTGGFGTQYF
-	TRBD1	TRBV6-4	TRBJ1-2	TGTGCCAGCAGTGACTCGACCTTGAGCGGAGGGGGCGTCTATGGCTACACCTTC	CASSDSTLSGGGVYGYTF
-	TRBD1	TRBV11-2	TRBJ1-2	TGTGCCAGCAGCTGGGGCGGGACAGGGTACACCTTC	CASSWGGTGYTF
-	-	TRBV28	TRBJ2-1	TGTGCCAGCACTTATATCTATGAGCAGTTCTTC	CASTYIYEQFF
-	TRBD1	TRBV19	TRBJ1-2	TGTGCCAGTATTCGGACAGGCGGCCTAGCTAACTATGGCTACACCTTC	CASIRTGGLANYGYTF
-	TRBD2	TRBV28	TRBJ2-3	TGTGCCAGCAGTTTCATTTTTCGAGGGAGGGCGGAGGATACGCAGTATTTT	CASSFIFRGRAEDTQYF
-	TRBD1	TRBV11-2	TRBJ2-1	TGTGCCAGCAGCTTCGACAGGGGTCCCTTTTATGGGCAGTTCTTC	CASSFDRGPFYGQFF
-	-	TRBV2	TRBJ1-1	TGTGCCAGCAGTGTGGACAGACAGAACACTGAAGCTTTCTTT	CASSVDRQNTEAFF
-	-	TRBV27	TRBJ2-2	TGTGCCAGCAGCCCTAAACGGGACACCGGGGAGCTGTTTTTT	CASSPKRDTGELFF
-	TRBD1	TRBV27	TRBJ1-2	TGTGCCAGCACCCCACGAGGGGACAGTTTTAACTATGGCTACACCTTC	CASTPRGDSFNYGYTF
-	-	TRBV11-3	TRBJ1-1	TGTGCCAGCACACTGCGTGACAACGCTGAAGCTTTCTTT	CASTLRDNAEAFF
-	-	TRBV2	TRBJ1-5	TGTGCCAGCAGTGAAGCAGAGGGAAGCAATCAGCCCCAGCATTTT	CASSEAEGSNQPQHF
-	TRBD2	TRBV2	TRBJ2-2	TGTGCCAGTATTAGCGGGACTACGAACACCGGGGAGCTGTTTTTT	CASISGTTNTGELFF
-	TRBD2	TRBV2	TRBJ2-5	TGTGCCAGCAGTGAGCCGGGACTAGCGGAGCCCGGAGGGGAGACCCAGTACTTC	CASSEPGLAEPGGETQYF
-	-	TRBV5-5	TRBJ1-1	TGTGCCAGCGACACGACAGACGGGAACACTGAAGCTTTCTTT	CASDTTDGNTEAFF
once	-	TRBV20-1	TRBJ2-5	TGCAGTGTAAAGAACCAGGGGACCCAGTACTTC	CSVKNQGTQYF
-	TRBD1	TRBV9	TRBJ2-2	TGTGCCAGCAGTAGACAGGGGTCATGGACCGGGGAGCTGTTTTTT	CASSRQGSWTGELFF
-	TRBD1	TRBV30	TRBJ1-5	TGTGCCTGGGCCGGGACAGAGCATCAGCCCCAGCATTTT	CAWAGTEHQPQHF
-	-	TRBV30	TRBJ1-4	TGTGCCTGGAGTGTAGCCGTGGAAAAACTGTTTTTT	CAWSVAVEKLFF
-	-	TRBV24-1	TRBJ2-4	TGTGCCACCAGTGATGGCGGCAAAAACATTCAGTACTTC	CATSDGGKNIQYF
-	-	TRBV20-1	TRBJ2-1	TGCAGTGCTAGTTTCCGACTGCCGTCCTACAATGAGCAGTTCTTC	CSASFRLPSYNEQFF
-	TRBD1	TRBV7-9	TRBJ1-1	TGTGCCAGTCTTGGACAGGGGGGTTACACTGAAGCTTTCTTT	CASLGQGGYTEAFF
few	-	TRBV23-1	TRBJ2-7	TGCGCCAGCAGTCAAAGAGCCGGCGTGGAGGGGGCCTCCTACGAGCAGTACTTC	CASSQRAGVEGASYEQYF